The source of this T cell receptor (beta chain) is a study of tissue T cells after allogeneic stem cell transplantation. Broader study findings: Tissue-detected TCR repertoire was only partly captured by blood and spleen T cells. Anatomically similar tissues had similar TCR repertoires within each patient.

TCRbeta CDR3 was sequenced at survey depth with template counts. Using immunoSEQ multiplex PCR, the repertoire was profiled, and TCRdb retains in-frame clones only, with some absent. Of 2,800 or so clones in the sample, 45% were seen once. The sample's time point: mouse harvest day 14 after allogeneic transplant. Mouse grafts combined 10^7 T-cell-depleted bone marrow cells with 10^6 splenic CD5+ T cells. B6 (H2b) cells into BALB/c (H2d) mice; tissues taken at day 7 or 14. This clone is deemed medium-sized. What it binds is not known. Genes here carry mouse names. The read falls 1 residue short of the CDR3 end, and the missing part is taken from the germline J gene. V was shortened by 0 bases and J by 7 bases, with 7 bases between the two germline ends. The CDR3 loop spans 12 amino acids. Germline lookup yields CDR1 KGHPV and CDR2 FQNQEV (reference sequence).

The sequence was collected from a female BALB/c mouse given C57BL/6 T cells with graft-versus-host disease after an allogeneic hematopoietic cell transplant. Specimen: lymph node tissue. The chain recombines TRBV26 with TRBJ2-7, with D maybe TRBD1 (5 bases). CDR3 region: CASSLSGVEQYF. The sequenced part of the CDR3 DNA is TGTGCCAGCAGTCTGTCAGGGGTGGAACAGTAC.